This paragraph reports one T cell receptor (beta chain). The read ends 3 residues shy of where the CDR3 ends; the end is completed using the germline J gene. The same CDR3 can be traced to other DNA sequences in this sample. This sample is drawn from a study of T cells in women clearing cervical HPV infection. The trim removed 10 bases at V and 0 bases at J, leaving 10 bases unmatched. The CDR3 sequence is 15 residues long. Germline assignment: CDR1 SGHVS and CDR2 FQNEAQ. The table came from immunoSEQ multiplex PCR; TCRdb's copy has only in-frame clones and leaves some out. The table lists some 19,000 clones, with 15% to 20% in the top ten.

The V gene is TRBV7-8, the J gene TRBJ2-5; TRBD2 aligns across 8 bases. The source material was blood buffy coat. The source of this sequence is a woman aged 18 to 75 with a cervical HPV16 infection that either progressed to CIN3+ or cleared (not recorded which). Here the CDR3 reads CATLPGGGYQETQYF. CDR3 DNA, as far as it was read: TGTGCCACCCTGCCGGGGGGGGGATACCAAGAGACC.